The rows below give T cell receptor beta chains drawn from one sample of a study of blood T cells in healthy people across ages. TCRdb redid the calling of the 5' RACE reads with MiXCR, one entry per CDR3 protein. The sample yields approximately 1,700,000 distinct CDR3 sequences, roughly two fifths seen once. Sequencing was performed on blood. All receptors come from a human donor in good health. CDR3s include the opening cysteine and the closing phenylalanine or tryptophan. The D gene is left open where the match is weak. Clone size is not always given. Where it is, it says once, few, many or a class for expanded clones.

CASSLDSGLAVEQFF TGCGCCAGCAGCTTGGACTCTGGACTAGCGGTCGAGCAGTTCTTC TRBJ2-1 TRBD2 . TRBV5-1 15
CASSRYREDTIYF TGTGCCAGCAGCCGATACAGGGAAGACACCATATATTTT TRBJ1-3 . few TRBV7-2 13
CASSLTDPYNEQFF TGTGCCAGCAGTTTAACCGACCCTTACAATGAGCAGTTCTTC TRBJ2-1 . few TRBV28 14
CASSHQEGDTEAFF TGTGCCAGCAGCCATCAGGAGGGGGACACTGAAGCTTTCTTT TRBJ1-1 . few TRBV4-2 14
CARRDTWGGPRGGYTF TGTGCCCGAAGGGATACGTGGGGGGGGCCCCGAGGCGGCTACACCTTC TRBJ1-2 . . TRBV7-2 16
CASSQPRQGRATEAFF TGCGCCAGCAGCCAACCTCGACAGGGAAGAGCCACTGAAGCTTTCTTT TRBJ1-1 TRBD1 . TRBV4-1 16
CASSYLGTSGAYNEQFF TGTGCCAGCAGCTACTTAGGAACTAGCGGGGCCTACAATGAGCAGTTCTTC TRBJ2-1 TRBD2 . TRBV7-9 17
CASSPSGIKYF TGTGCCAGCAGCCCCTCGGGTATAAAGTACTTC TRBJ2-4 . . TRBV7-9 11
CASSYSGGAVETQYF TGTGCCAGCAGTTACAGCGGGGGGGCTGTGGAGACCCAGTACTTC TRBJ2-5 TRBD2 few TRBV6-6 15
CASSPPIQGHYEQYF TGCGCCAGCAGCCCTCCGATTCAGGGACACTACGAGCAGTACTTC TRBJ2-7 . few TRBV5-1 15
CASESKGAGVTEAFF TGTGCCAGTGAGTCGAAAGGGGCTGGAGTGACTGAAGCTTTCTTT TRBJ1-1 . . TRBV10-3 15
CASSLDSGQGVKGYTF TGCGCCAGCAGCTTGGACTCCGGACAGGGGGTGAAGGGCTACACCTTC TRBJ1-2 TRBD1 few TRBV5-1 16
CASSPGVRAYEQYF TGCGCCAGCAGCCCGGGGGTGAGGGCCTACGAGCAGTACTTC TRBJ2-7 . . TRBV5-1 14
CASSQRTAYNEQVF TGCGCCAGCAGCCAACGGACAGCCTACAATGAGCAGGTCTTC TRBJ2-1 . once TRBV5-1 14
CASSLALLRVEVYEQFF TGTGCCAGCAGTTTGGCCCTCCTGAGGGTGGAAGTGTATGAGCAGTTCTTC TRBJ2-1 . . TRBV28 17
CSVGTGGSISEQYF TGCAGCGTTGGGACAGGGGGCTCCATTTCCGAGCAGTACTTC TRBJ2-7 TRBD1 many TRBV29-1 14